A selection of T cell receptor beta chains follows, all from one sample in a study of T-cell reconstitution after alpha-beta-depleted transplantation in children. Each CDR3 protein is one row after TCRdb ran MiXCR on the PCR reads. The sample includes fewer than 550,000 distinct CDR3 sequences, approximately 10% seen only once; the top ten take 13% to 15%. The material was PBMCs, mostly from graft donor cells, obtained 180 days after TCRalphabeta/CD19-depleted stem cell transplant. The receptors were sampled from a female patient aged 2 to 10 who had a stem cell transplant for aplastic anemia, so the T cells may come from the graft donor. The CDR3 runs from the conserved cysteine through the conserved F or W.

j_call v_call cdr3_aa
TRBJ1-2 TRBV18 CASSPERGTYGYTF
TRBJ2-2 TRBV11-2 CASSRGRGEKNTGELFF
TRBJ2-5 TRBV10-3 CAAGTSGPQETQYF
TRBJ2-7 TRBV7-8 CASSLGYGGPRSYEQYF
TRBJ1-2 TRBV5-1 CASSLEGPHYGYTF
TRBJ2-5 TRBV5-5 CASSLKGYEETQYF
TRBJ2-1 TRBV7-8 CASSPRAGGLVEQFF
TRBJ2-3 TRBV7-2 CASSLLASGSLGYF
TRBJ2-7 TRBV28 CAIAGLLTYEQYF
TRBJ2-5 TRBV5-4 CASSQTPEETQYF
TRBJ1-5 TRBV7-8 CASSLARTGRNNQPQHF
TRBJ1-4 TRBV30 CAWKPVTTNEKLFF
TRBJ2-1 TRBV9 CASSVGRAGNEQFF
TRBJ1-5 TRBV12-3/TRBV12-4 CASSFTTYSNQPQHF
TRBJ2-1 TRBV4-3 CASSQGIGGRASRYNEQFF
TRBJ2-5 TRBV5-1 CASSLEGGRETQYF
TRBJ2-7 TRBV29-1 CSVIRQGGALIKYEQYF
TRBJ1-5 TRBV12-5 CASHPQGWNQPQHF
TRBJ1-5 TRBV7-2 CASSINRAGNQPQHF
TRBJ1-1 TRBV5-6 CASTLGTLTEAFF
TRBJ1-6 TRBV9 CASSVEGQGFRSPLHF
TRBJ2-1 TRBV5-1 CASSLASSVPNYNEQFF
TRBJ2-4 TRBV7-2 CASSGGLAKNIQYF
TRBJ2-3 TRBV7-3 CASSLRGFPDTQYF
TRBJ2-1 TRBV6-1 CASSRRMGGKDTYNEQFF
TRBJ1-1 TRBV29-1 CSVPRTGVNTEAFF
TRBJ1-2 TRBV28 CASRLLLAGVGYTF
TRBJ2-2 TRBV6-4 CASSRTGLGTGELFF
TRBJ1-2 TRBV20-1 CSAQYAGYTF